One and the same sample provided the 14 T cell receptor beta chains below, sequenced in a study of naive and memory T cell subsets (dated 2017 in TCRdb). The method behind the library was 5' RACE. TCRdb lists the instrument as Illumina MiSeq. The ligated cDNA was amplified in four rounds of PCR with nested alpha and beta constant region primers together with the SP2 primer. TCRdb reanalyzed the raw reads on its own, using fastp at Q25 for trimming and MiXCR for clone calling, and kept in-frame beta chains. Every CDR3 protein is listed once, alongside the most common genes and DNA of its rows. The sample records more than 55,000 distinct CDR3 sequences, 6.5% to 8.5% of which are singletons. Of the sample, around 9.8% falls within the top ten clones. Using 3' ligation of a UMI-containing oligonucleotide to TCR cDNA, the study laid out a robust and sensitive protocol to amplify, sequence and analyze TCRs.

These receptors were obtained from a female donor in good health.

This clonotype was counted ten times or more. The DNA of the CDR3 is TGTGCCAGCAGCCTCGCCGGGACAGTGACAGATACGCAGTATTTT. Its protein is CASSLAGTVTDTQYF. This chain uses TRBV12-3 or TRBV12-4 with TRBJ2-3; 7 nucleotides agree with TRBD1. CDR3 size: 15 residues. V dropped 6 bases and J dropped 3; count of bases not matched to a gene: 9.

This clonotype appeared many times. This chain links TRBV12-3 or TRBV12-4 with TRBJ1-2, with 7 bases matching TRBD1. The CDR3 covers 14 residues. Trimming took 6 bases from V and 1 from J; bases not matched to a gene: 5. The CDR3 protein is CASSLGTVNYGYTF. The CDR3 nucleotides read TGTGCCAGCAGCCTAGGGACAGTTAACTATGGCTACACCTTC.

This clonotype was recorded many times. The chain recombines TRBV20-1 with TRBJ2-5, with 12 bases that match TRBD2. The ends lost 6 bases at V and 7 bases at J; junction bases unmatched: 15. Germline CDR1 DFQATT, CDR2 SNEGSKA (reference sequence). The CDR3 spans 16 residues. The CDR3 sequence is CSASEASGGAGVTQYF. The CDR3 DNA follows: TGCAGTGCCAGCGAGGCTAGCGGGGGGGCGGGAGTGACCCAGTACTTC.

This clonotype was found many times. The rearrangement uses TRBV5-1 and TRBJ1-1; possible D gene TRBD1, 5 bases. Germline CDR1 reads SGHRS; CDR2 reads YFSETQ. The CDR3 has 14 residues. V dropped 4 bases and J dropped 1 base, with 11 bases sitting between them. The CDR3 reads CASSPGASNTEAFF. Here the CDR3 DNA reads TGCGCCAGCAGCCCCGGGGCATCGAACACTGAAGCTTTCTTT.

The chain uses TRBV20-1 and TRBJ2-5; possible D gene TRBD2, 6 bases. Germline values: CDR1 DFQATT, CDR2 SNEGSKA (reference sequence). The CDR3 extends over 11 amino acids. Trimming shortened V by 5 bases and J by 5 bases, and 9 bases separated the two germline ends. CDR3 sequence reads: CSALGGETQYF. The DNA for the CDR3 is TGCAGTGCTTTAGGAGGGGAGACCCAGTACTTC.

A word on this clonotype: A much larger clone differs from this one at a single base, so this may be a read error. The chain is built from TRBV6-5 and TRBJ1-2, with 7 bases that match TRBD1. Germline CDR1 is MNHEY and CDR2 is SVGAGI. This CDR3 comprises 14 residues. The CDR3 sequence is CASSRTGANYGYSF. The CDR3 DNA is TGTGCCAGCAGTCGTACAGGGGCGAACTATGGCTACAGCTTC.

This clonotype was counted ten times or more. CDR3: CSVDAGTDTQYF. The DNA for the CDR3 is TGCAGCGTTGACGCCGGTACAGATACGCAGTATTTT. The chain employs TRBV29-1 and TRBJ2-3; no clear D gene. CDR1 SQVTM and CDR2 ANQGSEA come from the germline V gene. V gave up 3 bases and J gave up 3 bases, with 7 bases separating them. There are 12 residues in the CDR3.

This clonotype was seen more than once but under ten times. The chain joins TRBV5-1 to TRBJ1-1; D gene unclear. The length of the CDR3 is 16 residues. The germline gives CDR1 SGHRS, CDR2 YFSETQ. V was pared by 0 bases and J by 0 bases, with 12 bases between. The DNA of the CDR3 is TGCGCCAGCAGCTTGGGGTCCTCCATAATGAACACTGAAGCTTTCTTT. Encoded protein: CASSLGSSIMNTEAFF.

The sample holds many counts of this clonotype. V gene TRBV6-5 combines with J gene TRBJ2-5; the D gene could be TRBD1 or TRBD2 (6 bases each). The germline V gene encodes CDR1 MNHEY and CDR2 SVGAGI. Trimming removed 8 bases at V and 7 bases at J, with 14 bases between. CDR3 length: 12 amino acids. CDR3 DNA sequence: TGTGCCAGCGCCTCTAGGGGGGCGACCCAGTACTTC. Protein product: CASASRGATQYF.

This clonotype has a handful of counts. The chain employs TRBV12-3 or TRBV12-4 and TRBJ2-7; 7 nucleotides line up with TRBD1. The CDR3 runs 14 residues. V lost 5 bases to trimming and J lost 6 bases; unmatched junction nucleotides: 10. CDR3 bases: TGTGCCAGCAGTATGGACAGGATCCTCTCCGAGCAGTACTTC. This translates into CASSMDRILSEQYF.

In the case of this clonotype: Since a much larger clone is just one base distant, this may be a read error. The DNA for the CDR3 is TGTGCCAGCACCCCATGGGAACAGGGCGGTACTGAAGCTTTCTTT. It codes for CASTPWEQGGTEAFF. The chain recombines TRBV6-5 with TRBJ1-1; TRBD1 might be the D (6 bases). Germline V gives CDR1 MNHEY, CDR2 SVGAGI. This CDR3 is 15 amino acids long. V was shortened by 7 bases and J by 5 bases, with 20 bases between the two germline ends.

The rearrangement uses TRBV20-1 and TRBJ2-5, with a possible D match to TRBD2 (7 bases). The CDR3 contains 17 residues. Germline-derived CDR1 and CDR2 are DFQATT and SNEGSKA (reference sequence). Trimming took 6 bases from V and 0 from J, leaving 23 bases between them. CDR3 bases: TGCAGTGCCCCGGCCCGGGGGGCTAACATGTACCAAGAGACCCAGTACTTC. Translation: CSAPARGANMYQETQYF.

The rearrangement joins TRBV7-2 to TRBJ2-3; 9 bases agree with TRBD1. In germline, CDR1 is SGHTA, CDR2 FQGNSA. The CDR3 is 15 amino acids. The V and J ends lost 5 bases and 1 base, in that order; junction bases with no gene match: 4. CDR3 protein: CASSGRQGGTDTQYF. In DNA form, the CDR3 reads TGTGCCAGCAGCGGTCGACAGGGGGGCACAGATACGCAGTATTTT.

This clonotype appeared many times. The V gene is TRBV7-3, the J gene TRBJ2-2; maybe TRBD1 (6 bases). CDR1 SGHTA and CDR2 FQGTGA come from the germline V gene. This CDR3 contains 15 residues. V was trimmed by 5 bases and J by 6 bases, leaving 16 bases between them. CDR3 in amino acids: CASSPLTGTAGELFF. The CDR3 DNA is TGTGCCAGCAGCCCGTTAACAGGGACCGCCGGGGAGCTGTTTTTT.